This T cell receptor beta chain came from a study of T cell repertoires in cytomegalovirus infection (dated by TCRdb to between 2017 and 2020). Context from the whole study: Donor HLA type was relevant to the analysis, because carriage of CMV infection together with the matching HLA type was indicated by public TCR beta signatures. Study-wide findings and limitations: The ex vivo response was dominated by HLA-C-restricted CMV-specific TCR beta clonotypes, which also provided the single most frequent clonotype in two of eight donors. In both this cohort and an independent roughly 330-donor cohort, the cumulative frequency of public TCR beta family members distinguished carriers of CMV infection plus the relevant HLA type.

The CDR1 and CDR2 encoded by the germline V gene (reference sequence) are PRHDT and FYEKMQ. The CDR3 runs 15 residues from the cysteine to the phenylalanine. The DNA shown is the 45-base CDR3, in frame from base 1. Relative to germline, V is missing 2 bases and J is missing 6 bases, with 8 bases of the junction outside any gene match. This clonotype came up a few times. The antigen this receptor binds is unknown. Base qualities were left out, and no much larger clone turns up one base away. Sequencing was performed on an Illumina HiSeq 1500. Clones were called with MiXCR by TCRdb after fastp trimmed the public reads at Q25, and only in-frame beta chains were retained. Rows matching on CDR3 protein sequence are summarized as one entry with the most common DNA and genes. This sample comprises hundreds of thousands of distinct CDR3 sequences, roughly 26% of them detected only once. Approximately 8% of the sample is taken by the ten largest.

The clonotype originates from a human donor in good health (CMV status not recorded). Some clones in this sample may be carry-over from other donors' samples. Sequencing was performed on CD8+ T cells from PBMCs. The chain links TRBV13 with TRBJ1-1, with TRBD1 matching 8 junction bases. In nucleotides, the sequence is TGTGCCAGCAGCTTAATATCAGGGGGCATATCTGAAGCTTTCTTT. It is translated as CASSLISGGISEAFF.